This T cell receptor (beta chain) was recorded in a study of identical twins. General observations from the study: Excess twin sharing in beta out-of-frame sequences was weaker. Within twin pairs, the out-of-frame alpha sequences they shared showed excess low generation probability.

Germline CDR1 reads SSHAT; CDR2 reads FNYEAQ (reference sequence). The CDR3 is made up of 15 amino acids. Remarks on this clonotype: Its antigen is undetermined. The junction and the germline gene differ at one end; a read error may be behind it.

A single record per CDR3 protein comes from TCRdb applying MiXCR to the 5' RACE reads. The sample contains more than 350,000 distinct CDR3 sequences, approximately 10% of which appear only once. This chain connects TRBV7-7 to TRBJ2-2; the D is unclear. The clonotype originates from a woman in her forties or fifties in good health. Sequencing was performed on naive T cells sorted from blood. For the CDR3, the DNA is TGTGCTAGCACTCAAAGTCAAACCGGCACCGGGGAGCTGTTTTTT. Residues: CASTQSQTGTGELFF.